These 32 T cell receptor beta chains came from one sample sequenced in a study of shared T cell receptors in the human thymus. Profiled with immunoSEQ multiplex PCR; TCRdb holds only in-frame clones, not every one. The sample lists hundreds of thousands of clones; more than 75% were seen once. These data were also filed under a second study, of human thymus T cells.

Sequences were obtained from thymocytes. These TCRs come from a boy in the first two years of life with a congenital heart defect.

In its sample, this clone was seen once. This chain joins TRBV23-1 and TRBJ1-4, with D possibly matching TRBD1 (5 bases). TRBV23-1 is given ORF status, its function remaining uncertain. V was shortened by 4 bases and J by 7 bases, with 10 bases between the two germline ends. The CDR3 is made up of 13 amino acids. In DNA, the CDR3 is TGCGCCAGCAGTCCTGACAGACCTGAAAAACTGTTTTTT. As protein: CASSPDRPEKLFF.

The gene calls are TRBV2 and TRBJ2-7, with D possibly matching TRBD1 (6 bases). This CDR3 is built from 13 residues. Germline V gene lookup returns CDR1 SNHLY and CDR2 FYNNEI. V lost 5 bases, J lost 6 bases, and 14 bases lay in between. The CDR3 protein is CASSNRERGEQYF. CDR3 nucleotide sequence: TGTGCCAGCAGTAACAGGGAAAGGGGCGAGCAGTACTTC.

This sequence joins TRBV12-5 and TRBJ1-5; 7 bases agree with TRBD1. The V and J ends lost 6 bases and 1 base, in that order; junction bases with no gene match: 9. The CDR3 is 16 residues long. Germline V lookup: CDR1 LGHNT, CDR2 FRNRAP. In nucleotides, the CDR3 is TGTGCTAGTGGCAGTACAGGGGATAGGAGCAATCAGCCCCAGCATTTT. This translates into CASGSTGDRSNQPQHF.

V usage is TRBV5-1 and J usage is TRBJ2-7, with D perhaps TRBD2 (7 bases). The CDR3 totals 17 residues. Germline V gene lookup returns CDR1 SGHRS and CDR2 YFSETQ. Between the trimmed V and J ends, which lost 0 bases and 5 bases, there was a span of 21 bases. The CDR3: CASSLAGGQLLGNEQYF. CDR3 bases: TGCGCCAGCAGCTTGGCGGGAGGACAGTTGCTCGGAAACGAGCAGTACTTC.

The V and J genes are TRBV7-8 and TRBJ2-2; TRBD2 agrees at 7 bases. The V gene's germline CDR1 is SGHVS and CDR2 FQNEAQ. The CDR3 has 15 amino acids. The junction had 7 bases not matched to a gene; V was cut back by 1 base and J by 8 bases. The CDR3 spells CASSLGGGSVGELFF. The CDR3, as DNA: TGTGCCAGCAGCTTAGGGGGAGGGAGTGTAGGGGAGCTGTTTTTT.

The chain links TRBV5-4 to TRBJ1-2; D gene ambiguous. This CDR3 has 17 residues. In germline, CDR1 is SGHNT, CDR2 YYREEE (reference sequence). The V end was cut by 0 bases, the J end by 1 base, with 16 bases between. The CDR3: CASSLAYRGRLNYGYTF. CDR3 sequence (DNA): TGTGCCAGCAGCTTGGCCTATCGTGGGAGGCTTAACTATGGCTACACCTTC.

The chain couples TRBV5-4 to TRBJ2-3, with TRBD2 as a possible D gene (7 bases). Germline V gene data show CDR1 as SGHNT and CDR2 as YYREEE (reference sequence). The CDR3 length is 14 residues. Trimming shortened V by 5 bases and J by 3 bases, and 13 bases separated the two germline ends. The DNA for the CDR3 is TGTGCCAGCAGTCCCGGGGGGCCGACAGATACGCAGTATTTT. Translation: CASSPGGPTDTQYF.

The rearrangement links TRBV6-5 to TRBJ2-7; TRBD1 might be the D (5 bases). Trimming left V 2 bases short and J 6 bases short, with 11 bases between. Germline V lookup: CDR1 MNHEY, CDR2 SVGAGI. This CDR3 region has 13 residues. CDR3 DNA: TGTGCCAGCAGTTACCAGGGTTCTCGCGAGCAGTACTTC. It translates to CASSYQGSREQYF.

This clone was seen a single time. A read error may account for a junction end that differs from germline. The CDR3 is CASREVLFDFAEAFF. The CDR3 bases are TGTGCCAGCAGGGAAGTCTTGTTTGACTTCGCTGAAGCTTTCTTT. V gene TRBV6-1 combines with J gene TRBJ1-1; D uncertain. CDR1 and CDR2 from the germline V gene are MNHNS and SASEGT. CDR3 length: 15 amino acids.

V and J are TRBV7-9 and TRBJ1-4; 8 bases align to TRBD1. Germline loops: CDR1 SEHNR, CDR2 FQNEAQ (reference sequence). J gave up 5 bases and V 1 base, and 3 bases lay outside the gene matches. This CDR3 region has 15 residues. CDR3 DNA: TGTGCCAGCAGCTTAGAATACAGGGGGAATGAAAAACTGTTTTTT. Translation: CASSLEYRGNEKLFF.

This clone was seen a few times. J is TRBJ1-6 and V is TRBV7-6; D not resolved. Trimming stripped 2 bases from V and 0 bases from J, with 2 bases between. From germline, CDR1 is SGHVS and CDR2 FNYEAQ. There are 14 residues in the CDR3. DNA for the CDR3: TGTGCCAGCAGCTTACGCTCCTATAATTCACCCCTCCACTTT. Its translation is CASSLRSYNSPLHF.

This chain uses TRBV28 with TRBJ1-2; D perhaps matches TRBD1 (6 bases). Germline-derived CDR1 and CDR2 are MDHEN and SYDVKM. V lost 3 bases and J 1 base, leaving 18 bases between the germline ends. The CDR3 contains 17 residues. CDR3 residues: CASSLRRGNTSNYGYTF. The CDR3 bases are TGTGCCAGCAGTTTGCGCAGGGGAAACACAAGTAACTATGGCTACACCTTC.

The V and J genes are TRBV28 and TRBJ1-2, with 11 bases aligning to TRBD1. J was trimmed by 8 bases and V by 4 bases; bases with no gene match: 18. CDR3 length: 18 residues. Germline-derived CDR1 and CDR2 are MDHEN and SYDVKM. The CDR3 sequence: CASSSINPGQGVDKGYTF. CDR3 sequence (DNA): TGTGCCAGCAGTTCGATCAACCCGGGACAGGGGGTGGATAAGGGCTACACCTTC.

The V gene is TRBV4-3, the J gene TRBJ1-5, with 9 bases identical to TRBD1. Germline V CDR1 and CDR2: LGHNA, YSLEER. Germline trimming cut 2 bases from V and 0 bases from J; bases unmatched to any gene: 8. The CDR3 is 18 amino acids. The CDR3 region has the DNA TGCGCCAGCAGCCAACAATGGACAGGGGCGTATAGCAATCAGCCCCAGCATTTT. This sequence encodes CASSQQWTGAYSNQPQHF.

DNA for the CDR3: TGCGCCAGCAGCCCGATTCGAGTAGCGGATGGGGAGACCCAGTACTTC. This translates into CASSPIRVADGETQYF. This chain connects TRBV5-1 to TRBJ2-5, with a possible D match to TRBD2 (6 bases). V lost 4 bases and J 5 bases, leaving 21 bases between the germline ends. The CDR3 covers 16 residues. CDR1 SGHRS and CDR2 YFSETQ come from the germline V gene.

A single count supports this clone. The rearrangement links TRBV4-2 to TRBJ2-3; 9 bases fit TRBD2. The V gene end was trimmed by 4 bases and the J gene end by 2 bases; junction bases not matched to a gene: 4. The germline CDR1 and CDR2 sequences are LGHNA and YNFKEQ. The CDR3 sequence is 15 residues long. The chain's CDR3 is CASSLAGDLTDTQYF. The CDR3 DNA is TGTGCCAGCAGCCTAGCGGGGGATCTCACAGATACGCAGTATTTT.

This chain connects TRBV7-9 to TRBJ1-5, with D unresolved. V lost 5 bases and J lost 8, with 10 bases in between. Germline loops: CDR1 SEHNR, CDR2 FQNEAQ (reference sequence). The CDR3 contains 12 residues. Here the CDR3 reads CASSPGEKPQHF. The CDR3 DNA sequence: TGTGCCAGCAGCCCAGGCGAAAAGCCCCAGCATTTT.

The chain is built from TRBV18 and TRBJ2-5; D perhaps matches TRBD2 (5 bases). The CDR3 is 14 amino acids. The germline V gene has CDR1 KGHSH and CDR2 LQKENI. V was cut by 3 bases and J by 5 bases, with 13 bases left in between. The CDR3 region is CASSPYEGQETQYF. The CDR3 nucleotides are TGTGCCAGCTCACCCTACGAGGGTCAGGAGACCCAGTACTTC.

This clone appeared a single time. The chain uses TRBV7-8 and TRBJ1-3; 7 nucleotides line up with TRBD1. The V gene end was trimmed by 4 bases and the J gene end by 0 bases; junction bases not matched to a gene: 6. The CDR3 loop spans 16 amino acids. Per germline, CDR1 SGHVS and CDR2 FQNEAQ. CDR3 in DNA: TGTGCCAGCAGCTCCAGGGGACAGCGCTCTGGAAACACCATATATTTT. Translating it yields CASSSRGQRSGNTIYF.

This clone was seen just once. This chain joins TRBV19 and TRBJ2-7; 7 bases align to TRBD2. The germline CDR1 and CDR2 sequences are LNHDA and SQIVND (reference sequence). The CDR3 is made up of 14 amino acids. V shed 5 bases and J 3 bases; nucleotides not matched to a gene: 7. CDR3 residues: CASSGTTNNYEQYF. CDR3 DNA sequence: TGTGCCAGTAGTGGGACTACCAACAACTACGAGCAGTACTTC.

The rearrangement joins TRBV13 to TRBJ2-2; 10 nucleotides agree with TRBD1. This CDR3 spans 16 amino acids. Germline values: CDR1 PRHDT, CDR2 FYEKMQ (reference sequence). J was trimmed by 5 bases and V by 6 bases; bases with no gene match: 9. The CDR3 here is CASSTRQGARTGELFF. The CDR3 DNA reads TGTGCCAGCAGTACACGACAGGGGGCGCGGACCGGGGAGCTGTTTTTT.

The chain combines TRBV28 with TRBJ1-1; 9 bases map to TRBD1. After removal of 5 bases from V and 4 bases from J, the junction contained 11 bases not matched to a gene. Germline lookup yields CDR1 MDHEN and CDR2 SYDVKM. This CDR3 region has 16 residues. CDR3 residues: CASSPSGQGRITEAFF. The CDR3 nucleotides read TGTGCCAGCAGTCCCTCGGGACAGGGACGCATCACTGAAGCTTTCTTT. The full variable domain, its missing parts supplied by reference TRBV28 and TRBJ1-1, is DVKVTQSSRYLVKRTGEKVFLECVQDMDHENMFWYRQDPGLGLRLIYFSYDVKMKEKGDIPEGYSVSREKKERFSLILESASTNQTSMYLCASSPSGQGRITEAFFGQGTRLTVV.

V gene TRBV7-2 combines with J gene TRBJ2-3; 8 bases fit TRBD2. The germline CDR1 and CDR2 sequences are SGHTA and FQGNSA. Trimming at V came to 6 bases and at J to 1 base, leaving 3 bases not matched to a gene. This CDR3 contains 14 residues. CDR3 sequence (DNA): TGTGCCAGCAGTTCTAGCGGGCGCACAGATACGCAGTATTTT. It yields the protein CASSSSGRTDTQYF.

The V and J genes are TRBV11-3 and TRBJ2-5; maybe TRBD2 (6 bases). This CDR3 has 16 amino acids. V lost 4 bases and J 2 bases, leaving 17 bases between the germline ends. The germline V gene has CDR1 SGHNT and CDR2 YENEEA. The CDR3 region is CASSSTTGGRQETQYF. In nucleotides, the CDR3 is TGTGCCAGCAGCTCAACCACCGGGGGACGACAAGAGACCCAGTACTTC.

This clone was picked up a small number of times. At one boundary the junction diverges from the germline segment, which might be a read error. The chain recombines TRBV7-7 with TRBJ1-5; D is perhaps TRBD1 (5 bases). The CDR3 length is 15 residues. The germline gives CDR1 SSHAT, CDR2 FNYEAQ (reference sequence). CDR3 region: CASSPTWTSRQPQHF. As DNA, the CDR3 is TGTGCTAGCAGCCCTACGTGGACATCAAGGCAGCCCCAGCATTTT.

V is TRBV5-1 and J is TRBJ2-1; maybe TRBD2 (6 bases). The CDR3 contains 12 residues. The germline V gene encodes CDR1 SGHRS and CDR2 YFSETQ. The ends were cut back, 1 base at V and 10 bases at J, with 9 bases in the middle. The CDR3 bases are TGCGCCAGCAGCTTGAAAGGGAGGGAGCAGTTCTTC. It translates to CASSLKGREQFF.

V gene TRBV29-1 combines with J gene TRBJ2-3, with a tentative D call TRBD2 (6 bases). The length of the CDR3 is 19 residues. Trimming left V 3 bases short and J 4 bases short, with 29 bases between. Germline CDR1 and CDR2: SQVTM and ANQGSEA. CDR3 sequence reads: CSVDPRLPFNGSVADTQYF. CDR3 sequence (DNA): TGCAGCGTTGACCCCCGGCTTCCTTTTAACGGGAGTGTCGCAGATACGCAGTATTTT.

The chain employs TRBV4-1 and TRBJ2-5, with TRBD2 identical over 8 bases. Germline loops: CDR1 MGHRA, CDR2 YSYEKL. With 1 base clipped from V and 5 bases from J, the junction kept 12 bases outside the gene matches. This CDR3 comprises 17 residues. For the CDR3, the DNA is TGCGCCAGCAGCCAAGGGGTGGCTACCCAGCGGGGGGAGACCCAGTACTTC. This translates into CASSQGVATQRGETQYF.

The chain carries TRBV7-9 and TRBJ2-2; D gene ambiguous. Trimming stripped 6 bases from V and 7 bases from J, with 12 bases between. Germline lookup yields CDR1 SEHNR and CDR2 FQNEAQ (reference sequence). The CDR3 contains 13 residues. Written as DNA, the CDR3 is TGTGCCAGCAGATCTCCTCCCAGCGGGGAGCTGTTTTTT. This translates into CASRSPPSGELFF.

The rearrangement joins TRBV13 to TRBJ2-3, with 7 positions matching TRBD1. The germline V gene has CDR1 PRHDT and CDR2 FYEKMQ (reference sequence). The ends lost 5 bases at V and 0 bases at J; junction bases unmatched: 5. CDR3 size: 15 residues. CDR3 sequence reads: CASSLRTGSTDTQYF. CDR3 nucleotides: TGTGCCAGCAGCCTCAGGACAGGAAGCACAGATACGCAGTATTTT.

This sequence joins TRBV10-3 and TRBJ2-3; 12 nucleotides line up with TRBD2. V gave up 10 bases and J gave up 4 bases; unmatched junction bases: 15. The CDR3 loop spans 17 amino acids. Germline-derived CDR1 and CDR2 are ENHRY and SYGVKD. The CDR3 DNA reads TGTGCCACCCGTCGGGCTAGCGGGAGGGCCAGTCCAGATACGCAGTATTTT. This gives the protein CATRRASGRASPDTQYF.

This clone was seen only a few times. The chain has TRBV4-1 and TRBJ2-6; D not resolved. CDR3 length equals 12 residues. Germline V gene data show CDR1 as MGHRA and CDR2 as YSYEKL. V dropped 0 bases and J dropped 12 bases, with 6 bases sitting between them. This CDR3 is CASSQERSVLTF. In nucleotides, the CDR3 is TGCGCCAGCAGCCAAGAGCGGAGCGTCCTGACTTTC.